These 14 T cell receptor beta chains came from one sample sequenced in a study of cytomegalovirus exposure and HLA in healthy donors. Both 60 Vbeta primers and 13 Jbeta primers went into the PCR. Only in-frame clones appear in the TCRdb table, and some are missing; sequencing was by immunoSEQ multiplex PCR. Seen here are some 150,000 clones, under 80% observed once, and the top ten hold roughly 2.2%. Material: PBMCs. These receptors originate from a man aged 25-45 years in good health and CMV-seronegative.

The J gene is TRBJ2-3, the V gene TRBV7-3; TRBD1 aligns across 7 bases. The germline gives CDR1 SGHTA, CDR2 FQGTGA. This CDR3 contains 13 residues. J lost 5 bases, V lost 8 bases, and 7 bases had no gene match. The DNA of the CDR3 is TGTGCCAGCCGTGAGGGGGCCGGAGATACGCAGTATTTT. This translates into CASREGAGDTQYF.

The rearrangement joins TRBV27 to TRBJ2-7, with 9 bases lining up with TRBD1. This CDR3 contains 12 residues. The germline V gene encodes CDR1 MNHEY and CDR2 SMNVEV (reference sequence). V shed 6 bases and J 4 bases; nucleotides not matched to a gene: 1. The DNA for the CDR3 is TGTGCCAGCAGACAGGGGGCTTACGAGCAGTACTTC. Protein product: CASRQGAYEQYF.

The V call is TRBV11-2, the J call TRBJ2-5; 9 bases agree with TRBD2. The trim removed 7 bases at V and 2 bases at J, leaving 11 bases unmatched. This CDR3 spans 16 amino acids. CDR1 SGHAT and CDR2 FQNNGV come from the germline V gene. This CDR3 is CASTRWSGGLQETQYF. CDR3 nucleotide sequence: TGTGCCAGCACCCGGTGGAGCGGGGGGCTTCAAGAGACCCAGTACTTC.

The chain uses TRBV7-2 and TRBJ2-5, with a possible D match to TRBD2 (6 bases). The CDR3 runs to 13 residues. Trimming took 3 bases from V and 3 from J, leaving 8 bases between them. CDR1 is SGHTA, CDR2 FQGNSA, per germline. CDR3 residues: CASSLRGKETQYF. DNA for the CDR3: TGTGCCAGCAGCTTGCGGGGCAAAGAGACCCAGTACTTC.

This clone was detected only once. V is TRBV18 and J is TRBJ2-5, with 11 bases fitting TRBD1. The CDR3 totals 14 residues. The ends lost 4 bases at V and 6 bases at J; junction bases unmatched: 4. Looked up from germline, CDR1 is KGHSH and CDR2 is LQKENI. The CDR3 region is CASSLGQGAKTQYF. The CDR3, as DNA: TGTGCCAGCTCACTCGGACAGGGGGCGAAGACCCAGTACTTC.

The chain recombines TRBV19 with TRBJ1-1; D may be TRBD1 (5 bases). The germline V gene has CDR1 LNHDA and CDR2 SQIVND (reference sequence). V dropped 6 bases and J dropped 6 bases, with 17 bases sitting between them. The CDR3 has 14 residues. CDR3 region: CASSKGAGLAEAFF. As DNA, the CDR3 is TGTGCCAGTAGCAAAGGGGCAGGGCTGGCTGAAGCTTTCTTT.

The chain joins TRBV15 to TRBJ1-3; weak D call: TRBD1 (6 bases). Germline assignment: CDR1 LNHNV and CDR2 YYDKDF (reference sequence). V was clipped by 5 bases and J by 3 bases, with 20 bases between them. CDR3 length: 17 amino acids. The CDR3 sequence: CATSGGARAGIGNTIYF. The DNA for the CDR3 is TGTGCCACCAGCGGGGGGGCTCGGGCCGGGATTGGAAACACCATATATTTT.

The chain links TRBV27 to TRBJ1-1, with TRBD1 matching 11 bases. The CDR3 is made up of 15 amino acids. Germline V gives CDR1 MNHEY, CDR2 SMNVEV (reference sequence). V lost 3 bases to trimming and J lost 2 bases; unmatched junction nucleotides: 2. The CDR3 DNA follows: TGTGCCAGCAGTTTTGGACAGGGGGCCAACACTGAAGCTTTCTTT. Amino acid sequence: CASSFGQGANTEAFF.

The V call is TRBV18, the J call TRBJ1-3; 7 positions agree with TRBD1. The V and J ends lost 5 bases and 3 bases, in that order; junction bases with no gene match: 4. This CDR3 is 14 amino acids long. The germline V gene has CDR1 KGHSH and CDR2 LQKENI. In DNA form, the CDR3 reads TGTGCCAGCTCATATGACAGGGATGGAAACACCATATATTTT. The encoded protein is CASSYDRDGNTIYF.

The chain employs TRBV29-1 and TRBJ2-2, with TRBD1 as a possible D gene (5 bases). Per germline, CDR1 SQVTM and CDR2 ANQGSEA. V was trimmed by 3 bases and J by 4 bases, leaving 9 bases between them. The CDR3 is made up of 13 amino acids. CDR3 nucleotide sequence: TGCAGCGTTGACAGGGTCGGCACCGGGGAGCTGTTTTTT. This codes for CSVDRVGTGELFF.

This clone was recorded once. The chain uses TRBV15 and TRBJ1-6; weak D call: TRBD1 (6 bases). Deletions cut 0 bases from V and 10 bases from J, with 10 bases between. This CDR3 is built from 14 residues. The germline V gene has CDR1 LNHNV and CDR2 YYDKDF (reference sequence). The CDR3, as DNA: TGTGCCACCAGCAGAGATCGAGGGGGATCACCCCTCCACTTT. This gives the protein CATSRDRGGSPLHF. Using reference TRBV15 and TRBJ1-6 for the parts outside the CDR3, the full variable domain is DAMVIQNPRYQVTQFGKPVTLSCSQTLNHNVMYWYQQKSSQAPKLLFHYYDKDFNNEADTPDNFQSRRPNTSFCFLDIRSPGLGDTAMYLCATSRDRGGSPLHFGNGTRLTVT.

There are a few counts of this clone. The rearrangement joins TRBV29-1 to TRBJ2-2, with D maybe TRBD1 (6 bases). The germline V gene has CDR1 SQVTM and CDR2 ANQGSEA. CDR3 length equals 12 residues. Trimming removed 5 bases at V and 8 bases at J, with 12 bases between. The CDR3, as DNA: TGCAGCGTTTTTGGACAGAAAGGGGAGCTGTTTTTT. Its translation: CSVFGQKGELFF.

This rearrangement joins TRBV4-2 to TRBJ2-4, with TRBD2 matching 7 bases. Trimming removed 0 bases from V and 6 bases from J; junction bases left unmatched: 5. Per germline, CDR1 LGHNA and CDR2 YNFKEQ. CDR3 length equals 15 residues. CDR3 residues: CASSQEGRVGNIQYF. DNA for the CDR3: TGTGCCAGCAGCCAAGAGGGGAGGGTTGGAAACATTCAGTACTTC.

The chain joins TRBV4-3 to TRBJ1-5; 7 bases fit TRBD1. CDR3 length: 15 residues. CDR1 is LGHNA and CDR2 is YSLEER in the germline V gene. The V and J ends lost 0 bases and 5 bases, in that order; junction bases with no gene match: 4. The CDR3 here is CASSQEGGTDQPQHF. The CDR3 coding sequence is TGCGCCAGCAGCCAAGAAGGAGGGACAGATCAGCCCCAGCATTTT.